This T cell receptor (beta chain) derives from a study of control samples from healthy donors and cancer patients. This clone was detected only a few times. The protocol was immunoSEQ multiplex PCR, while the TCRdb copy is restricted to in-frame clones and leaves out a portion. The table has some 79,000 clones, more than 85% seen once; the top ten hold more than 3%. The CDR3 has 11 amino acids. Trimming left V 7 bases short and J 7 bases short, with 10 bases between. CDR1 is MDHEN, CDR2 SYDVKM, per germline. The material sequenced was blood. V is TRBV28 and J is TRBJ1-2; D possibly corresponds to TRBD1 (6 bases). The receptor was derived from a woman aged 45 to 65 in good health. The CDR3 region has the DNA TGTGCCAGCACAACAGGGTTTGGCTACACCTTC. Protein product: CASTTGFGYTF.